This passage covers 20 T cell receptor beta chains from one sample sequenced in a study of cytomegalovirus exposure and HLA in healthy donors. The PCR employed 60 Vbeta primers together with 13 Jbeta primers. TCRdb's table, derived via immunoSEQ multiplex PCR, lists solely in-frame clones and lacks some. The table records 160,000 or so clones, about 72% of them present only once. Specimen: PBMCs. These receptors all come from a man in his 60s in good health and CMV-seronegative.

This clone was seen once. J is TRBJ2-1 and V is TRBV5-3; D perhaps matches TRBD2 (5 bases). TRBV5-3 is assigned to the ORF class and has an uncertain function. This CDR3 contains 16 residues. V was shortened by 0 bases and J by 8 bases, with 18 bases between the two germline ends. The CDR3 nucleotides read TGTGCCAGAAGCTTGGTGGCTAGCCTGTCCTTGGATGAGCAGTTCTTC. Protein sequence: CARSLVASLSLDEQFF.

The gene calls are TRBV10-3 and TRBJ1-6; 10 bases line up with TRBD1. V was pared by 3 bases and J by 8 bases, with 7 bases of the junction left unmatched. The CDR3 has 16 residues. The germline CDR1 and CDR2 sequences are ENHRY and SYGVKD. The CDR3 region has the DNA TGTGCCATCAGTGAAGTCGCCGGGACAGGGGATTCACCCCTCCACTTT. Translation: CAISEVAGTGDSPLHF.

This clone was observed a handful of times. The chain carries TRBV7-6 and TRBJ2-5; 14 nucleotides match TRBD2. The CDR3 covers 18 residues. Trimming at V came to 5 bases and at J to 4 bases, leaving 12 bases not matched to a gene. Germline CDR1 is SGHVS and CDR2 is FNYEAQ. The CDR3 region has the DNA TGTGCCAGCAGCGCAACCGGGACTAGCGGGAGCCCACCAGAGACCCAGTACTTC. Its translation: CASSATGTSGSPPETQYF.

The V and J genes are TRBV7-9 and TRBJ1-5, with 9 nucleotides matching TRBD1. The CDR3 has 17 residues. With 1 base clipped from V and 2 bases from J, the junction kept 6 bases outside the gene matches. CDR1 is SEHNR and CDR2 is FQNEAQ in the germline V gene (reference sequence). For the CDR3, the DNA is TGTGCCAGCAGCTTAGGACAGGGGGTAAGGGGCAATCAGCCCCAGCATTTT. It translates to CASSLGQGVRGNQPQHF. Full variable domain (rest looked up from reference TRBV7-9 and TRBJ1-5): DTGVSQNPRHKITKRGQNVTFRCDPISEHNRLYWYRQTLGQGPEFLTYFQNEAQLEKSRLLSDRFSAERPKGSFSTLEIQRTEQGDSAMYLCASSLGQGVRGNQPQHFGDGTRLSIL.

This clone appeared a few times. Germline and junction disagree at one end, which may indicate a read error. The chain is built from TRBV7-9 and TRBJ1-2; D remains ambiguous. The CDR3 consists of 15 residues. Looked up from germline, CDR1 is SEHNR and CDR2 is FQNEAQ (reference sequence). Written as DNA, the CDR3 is TGTTCCAGCAGCTCAGGCGGCTCGGGGTACTATGGCTACACCTTC. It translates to CSSSSGGSGYYGYTF.

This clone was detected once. CDR3: CSVVGGPGYEQYF. The CDR3 bases are TGCAGCGTTGTAGGGGGACCTGGATACGAGCAGTACTTC. The V call is TRBV29-1, the J call TRBJ2-7; D perhaps matches TRBD1 (6 bases). The CDR3 extends over 13 amino acids. Germline values: CDR1 SQVTM, CDR2 ANQGSEA. V lost 4 bases and J 4 bases, leaving 14 bases between the germline ends.

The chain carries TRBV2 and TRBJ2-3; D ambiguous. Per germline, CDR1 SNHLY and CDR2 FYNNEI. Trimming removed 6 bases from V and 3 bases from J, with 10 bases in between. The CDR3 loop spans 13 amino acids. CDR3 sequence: CASRPQVTDTQYF. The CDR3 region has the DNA TGTGCCAGCAGGCCCCAGGTTACAGATACGCAGTATTTT.

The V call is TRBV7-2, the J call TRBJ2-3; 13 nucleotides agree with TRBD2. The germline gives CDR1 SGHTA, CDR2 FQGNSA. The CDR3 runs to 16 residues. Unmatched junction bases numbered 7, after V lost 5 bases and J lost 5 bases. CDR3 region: CASSPTSGGAGDTQYF. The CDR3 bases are TGTGCCAGCAGCCCAACTAGCGGGGGGGCTGGAGATACGCAGTATTTT.

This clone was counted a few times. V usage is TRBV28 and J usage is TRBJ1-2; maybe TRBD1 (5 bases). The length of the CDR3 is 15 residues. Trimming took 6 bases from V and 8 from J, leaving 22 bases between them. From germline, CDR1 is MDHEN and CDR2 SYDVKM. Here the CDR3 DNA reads TGTGCCAGCAGGGGGGGATCGGGGGGTTCAGGAGGCTACACCTTC. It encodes CASRGGSGGSGGYTF.

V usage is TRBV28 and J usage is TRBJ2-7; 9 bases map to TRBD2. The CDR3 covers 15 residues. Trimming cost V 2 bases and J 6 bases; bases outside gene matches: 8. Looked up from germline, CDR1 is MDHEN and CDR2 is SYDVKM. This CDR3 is CASSLAGGLGGEQYF. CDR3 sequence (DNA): TGTGCCAGCAGTTTAGCGGGGGGGCTAGGGGGCGAGCAGTACTTC.

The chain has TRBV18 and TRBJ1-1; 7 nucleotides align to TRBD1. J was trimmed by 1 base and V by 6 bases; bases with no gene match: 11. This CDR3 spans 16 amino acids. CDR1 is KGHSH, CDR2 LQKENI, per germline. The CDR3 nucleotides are TGTGCCAGCTCTCCGCTGACAGGGAGTAGGAACACTGAAGCTTTCTTT. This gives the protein CASSPLTGSRNTEAFF.

CDR3 sequence: CASMGGRGGAFF. DNA of the CDR3: TGTGCCAGCATGGGGGGGCGCGGGGGAGCTTTCTTT. This chain joins TRBV5-6 and TRBJ1-1; a weak D match, TRBD1 (6 bases). V lost 6 bases and J 10 bases, leaving 16 bases between the germline ends. The germline CDR1 and CDR2 sequences are SGHDT and YYEEEE. CDR3 size: 12 residues.

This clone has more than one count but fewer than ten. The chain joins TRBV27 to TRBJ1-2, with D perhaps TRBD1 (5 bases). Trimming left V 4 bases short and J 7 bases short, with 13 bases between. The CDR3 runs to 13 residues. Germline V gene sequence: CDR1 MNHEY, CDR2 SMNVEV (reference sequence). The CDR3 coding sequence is TGTGCCAGCAGTTACCGGCTGGGGCTTGGCTACACCTTC. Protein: CASSYRLGLGYTF.

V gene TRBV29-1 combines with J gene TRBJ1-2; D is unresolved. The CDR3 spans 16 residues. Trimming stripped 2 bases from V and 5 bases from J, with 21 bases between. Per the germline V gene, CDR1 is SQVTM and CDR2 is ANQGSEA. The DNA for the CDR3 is TGCAGCGTTGAAACGGGTCCAGACGGAACCTCTTATGGCTACACCTTC. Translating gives CSVETGPDGTSYGYTF.

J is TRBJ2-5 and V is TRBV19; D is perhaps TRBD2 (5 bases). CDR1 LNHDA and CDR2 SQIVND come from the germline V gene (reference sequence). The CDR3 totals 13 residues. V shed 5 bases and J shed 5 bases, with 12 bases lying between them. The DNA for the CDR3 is TGTGCCAGTAGTCTTGGACTCGCCGAGACCCAGTACTTC. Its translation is CASSLGLAETQYF.

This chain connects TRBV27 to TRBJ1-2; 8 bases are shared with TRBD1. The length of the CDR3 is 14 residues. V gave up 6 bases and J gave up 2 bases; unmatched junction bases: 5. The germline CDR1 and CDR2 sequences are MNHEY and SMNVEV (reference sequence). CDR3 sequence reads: CASSIQGDNYGYTF. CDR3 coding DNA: TGTGCCAGCAGCATACAGGGGGACAACTATGGCTACACCTTC.

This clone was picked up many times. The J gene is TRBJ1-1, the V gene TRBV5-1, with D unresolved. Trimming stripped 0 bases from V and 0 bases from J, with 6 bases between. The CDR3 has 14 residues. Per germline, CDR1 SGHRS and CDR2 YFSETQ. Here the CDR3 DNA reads TGCGCCAGCAGCTTGGATCCCGTGAACACTGAAGCTTTCTTT. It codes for CASSLDPVNTEAFF.

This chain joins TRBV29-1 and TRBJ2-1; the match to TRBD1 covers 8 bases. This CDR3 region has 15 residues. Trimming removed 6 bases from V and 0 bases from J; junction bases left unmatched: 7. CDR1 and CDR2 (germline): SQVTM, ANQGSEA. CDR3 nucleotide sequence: TGCAGCGTCAACAGGGGGGTAAGCTCCTACAATGAGCAGTTCTTC. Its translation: CSVNRGVSSYNEQFF.

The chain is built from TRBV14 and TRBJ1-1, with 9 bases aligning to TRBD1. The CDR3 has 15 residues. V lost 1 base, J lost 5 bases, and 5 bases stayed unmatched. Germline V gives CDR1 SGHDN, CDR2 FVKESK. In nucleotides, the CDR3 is TGTGCCAGCAGCCAAGGTGGACAGGGGAGGACTGAAGCTTTCTTT. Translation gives CASSQGGQGRTEAFF.

The chain's CDR3 is CASSPRQGPLFF. The CDR3 nucleotides read TGTGCCAGCAGCCCCCGACAGGGTCCTTTGTTTTTT. The chain recombines TRBV7-2 with TRBJ1-4; TRBD1 agrees at 7 bases. Trimming removed 5 bases from V and 15 bases from J; junction bases left unmatched: 9. The CDR3 length is 12 residues. From germline, CDR1 is SGHTA and CDR2 FQGNSA.